This TCR beta chain was found in a study of T cell responses to AZD1222 COVID-19 vaccine. Regarding the study as a whole: None of the repertoires were sampled until the peak T cell response had passed. Just a handful of people given AZD1222 tested seropositive at baseline.

The data were produced by immunoSEQ multiplex PCR, yet TCRdb's version contains in-frame clones alone and is incomplete. This sample has about 120,000 clones, with around nine tenths found just once. For this clone: As yet, its antigen is unknown.

This CDR3 region has 13 residues. V lost 1 base, J lost 12 bases, and 8 bases stayed unmatched. The sample in question was peripheral blood, obtained on day 0 of AZD1222 vaccination. The clonotype comes from an adult in good health. The chain is built from TRBV12-3 or TRBV12-4 and TRBJ2-7; TRBD1 aligns across 8 bases. The CDR3: CASSLGQGSPPYF. The DNA for the CDR3 is TGTGCCAGCAGTTTAGGACAGGGGAGCCCCCCGTACTTC.